This T cell receptor beta chain was observed in a study of CD8 T cells in ankylosing spondylitis. General study results and limits: Within ankylosing spondylitis blood, a TCR beta motif made up of eight or nine highly homologous variants appeared to be characteristic. Significantly higher representation of disease-linked clones was reported for matched ankylosing spondylitis synovial fluid.

For TCR beta, libraries came from quantitative 5'-RACE with molecular barcodes. A single record per CDR3 protein comes from TCRdb applying MiXCR to the 5' RACE reads. Of a few hundred thousand distinct CDR3 sequences listed, about a fifth are singletons. The V segment lost 3 bases and the J segment 8 bases; nucleotides outside the gene matches: 10. The CDR3 runs to 15 residues. This clonotype was observed a few times. The target antigen is unknown. The specimen sequenced was blood, either unsorted or a sorted T cell fraction (not recorded which). V gene TRBV12-3 or TRBV12-4 combines with J gene TRBJ1-2; 9 bases line up with TRBD1. This sequence originates from a female donor with ankylosing spondylitis or in good health (not recorded which). The CDR3 nucleotides are TGTGCCAGCAGTTTCGGACAGGGGAGGAGGAGGGGCTACACCTTC. Translation gives CASSFGQGRRRGYTF.